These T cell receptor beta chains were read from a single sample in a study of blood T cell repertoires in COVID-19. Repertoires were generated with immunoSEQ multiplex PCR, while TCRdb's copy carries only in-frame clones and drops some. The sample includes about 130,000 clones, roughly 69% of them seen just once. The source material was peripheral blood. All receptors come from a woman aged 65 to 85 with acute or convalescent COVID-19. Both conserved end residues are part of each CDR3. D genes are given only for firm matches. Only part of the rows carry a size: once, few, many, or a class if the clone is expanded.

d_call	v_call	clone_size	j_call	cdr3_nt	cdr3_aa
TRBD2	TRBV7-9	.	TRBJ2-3	TGTGCCAGCAGCTTAGCGCAATCAGGGACTAGCTTAGCAGATACGCAGTATTTT	CASSLAQSGTSLADTQYF
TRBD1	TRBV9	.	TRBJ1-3	TGTGCCAGCAGAGCGACAGGGGCTGGAAACACCATATATTTT	CASRATGAGNTIYF
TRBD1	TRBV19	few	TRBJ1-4	TGTGCCAGTAGTATAATAAGGACAGGGGGGGAAAAACTGTTTTTT	CASSIIRTGGEKLFF
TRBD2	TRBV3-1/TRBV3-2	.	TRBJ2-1	TGTGCCAGCAGCCAAGGCACTAGCGGAAACAATGAGCAGTTCTTC	CASSQGTSGNNEQFF
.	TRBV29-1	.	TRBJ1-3	TGCAGCGTTGCGGGGTCCTCTGGAAACACCATATATTTT	CSVAGSSGNTIYF
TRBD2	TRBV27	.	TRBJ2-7	TGTGCCAGCAGCCCATCCGGGACTAGCGGGAGCTACGAGCAGTACTTC	CASSPSGTSGSYEQYF
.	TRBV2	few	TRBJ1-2	TGTGCCAGCAGTCTTCCGGGAGCCCAAATGGGCTACACCTTC	CASSLPGAQMGYTF
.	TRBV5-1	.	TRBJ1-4	TGCGCCAGCAGCATACAGGGTAGAGGTAATGAAAAACTGTTTTTT	CASSIQGRGNEKLFF
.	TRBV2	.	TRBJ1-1	TGTGCCAGCAGGACTACAGGGTGGGGCACTGAAGCTTTCTTT	CASRTTGWGTEAFF
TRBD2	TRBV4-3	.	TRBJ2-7	TGCGCCAGCAGCCAAGAACCGGGGGGCTACGAGCAGTACTTC	CASSQEPGGYEQYF
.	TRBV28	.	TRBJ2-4	TGTGCCAGCAGTCACGGAAACATTCAGTACTTC	CASSHGNIQYF
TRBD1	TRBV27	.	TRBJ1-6	TGTGCCAGCAGTCTCCGATCCGGGACAGGGGAGAGCTCCTATAATTCACCCCTCCACTTT	CASSLRSGTGESSYNSPLHF
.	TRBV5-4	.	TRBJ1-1	TGTGCCAGCAGCTTGGGGCTGAACACTGAAGCTTTCTTT	CASSLGLNTEAFF
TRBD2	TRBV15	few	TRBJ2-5	TGTGCCACCAGCAGAGGACTAGCGGAATTCCAAGAGACCCAGTACTTC	CATSRGLAEFQETQYF
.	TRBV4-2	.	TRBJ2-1	TGTGCCAGCAGCCCAGGTCAAGGTATTGAGCAGTTCTTC	CASSPGQGIEQFF
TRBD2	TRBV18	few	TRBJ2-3	TGTGCCAGCTCAGGGGCGGGACTAACAACAGATACGCAGTATTTT	CASSGAGLTTDTQYF
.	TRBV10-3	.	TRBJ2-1	TGTGCCATCAGTGGGAGTGAGGCGGGGCTCGCCTACAATGAGCAGTTCTTC	CAISGSEAGLAYNEQFF
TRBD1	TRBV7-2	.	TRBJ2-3	TGTGCCAGCAGCGAGGACAGGGGAGCAAATACGCAGTATTTT	CASSEDRGANTQYF
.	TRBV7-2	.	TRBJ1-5	TGTGCCAGCAGCCAGATGGGCCCGAATCAGCCCCAGCATTTT	CASSQMGPNQPQHF
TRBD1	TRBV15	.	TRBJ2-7	TGTGCCACCAGCACAACCGGGACAGGGACCTACGAGCAGTACTTC	CATSTTGTGTYEQYF
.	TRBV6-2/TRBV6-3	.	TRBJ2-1	TGTGCCAGCAGTCCCTCCGGACTTTCCTACAATGAGCAGTTCTTC	CASSPSGLSYNEQFF
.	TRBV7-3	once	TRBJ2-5	TGTGCCAGCGCTAGGAGGGGATTGGAGACCCAGTACTTC	CASARRGLETQYF
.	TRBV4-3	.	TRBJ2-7	TGCGCCAGCAGCCAAGATATCAGCCAGGGAACCTACGAGCAGTACTTC	CASSQDISQGTYEQYF
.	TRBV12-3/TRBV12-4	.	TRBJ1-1	TGTGCCAGCAGCCACCAGGGTTTCGCTGAAGCTTTCTTT	CASSHQGFAEAFF
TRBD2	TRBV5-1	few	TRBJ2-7	TGCGCCAGCAGCGTCACTAGCGGGGGATTGTCCTACGAGCAGTACTTC	CASSVTSGGLSYEQYF
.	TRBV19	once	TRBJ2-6	TGTGCCAGTAGTAAGAACTCGGGGGAACGGGCCAACGTCCTGACTTTC	CASSKNSGERANVLTF
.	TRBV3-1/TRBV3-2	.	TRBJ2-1	TGTGCCAGCAGCCGCGAGGGTTACAATGAGCAGTTCTTC	CASSREGYNEQFF
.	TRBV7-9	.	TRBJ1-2	TGTGCCAGCAGCTTAGCGGCTGACAGGCTATTCGGGGGCTACACCTTC	CASSLAADRLFGGYTF
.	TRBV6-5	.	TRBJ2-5	TGTGCCAGCAAGTCGGGGGACCAAGAGACCCAGTACTTC	CASKSGDQETQYF
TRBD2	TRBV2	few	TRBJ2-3	TGTGCCAGCAGTGAGGGGGGGTCTACCACAGATACGCAGTATTTT	CASSEGGSTTDTQYF